Shown below are 30 T cell receptor beta chains from a single sample sequenced in a study of Tregs in tolerant kidney transplant recipients (dated by TCRdb to between 2018 and 2020). Libraries were built with the immunoSEQ multiplex PCR assay. What TCRdb holds here is the immuneACCESS table cut down to in-frame rearrangements. Part of the clones is not present; checked against another copy, under half of the missing clones reflect an unresolved V gene, and the others are unexplained. The sample has some 74,000 clones on record, approximately 89% of them singletons. Around 0.32% of the sample belongs to the ten largest clones. The time point label, as the study defines it: blood sample drawn before combined kidney and bone marrow transplant. Sequencing was performed on Tregs from blood, taken before the transplant. The receptors derive from a human donor who received a combined kidney and bone marrow transplant.

The rearrangement joins TRBV7-8 to TRBJ1-1, with a tentative D call TRBD1 (6 bases). The V and J ends lost 1 base and 0 bases respectively, with 12 bases between them. The CDR3 contains 16 residues. Germline-derived CDR1 and CDR2 are SGHVS and FQNEAQ. The CDR3 loop reads CASSLEWGGMNTEAFF. The CDR3 DNA reads as TGTGCCAGCAGCTTAGAGTGGGGGGGCATGAACACTGAAGCTTTCTTT.

This chain joins TRBV5-1 and TRBJ2-2, with D perhaps TRBD1 (6 bases). CDR1 is SGHRS and CDR2 is YFSETQ in the germline V gene. Trimming took 0 bases from V and 5 from J, leaving 20 bases between them. This CDR3 contains 18 residues. This chain's CDR3 is CASSLGIQGNRGTGELFF. In nucleotides, the CDR3 is TGCGCCAGCAGCTTGGGCATACAGGGAAATCGAGGGACCGGGGAGCTGTTTTTT.

The chain carries TRBV5-1 and TRBJ1-2, with D tentatively TRBD1 (5 bases). V shed 6 bases and J shed 6 bases, with 12 bases lying between them. CDR3 size: 12 residues. Germline V gives CDR1 SGHRS, CDR2 YFSETQ. The CDR3 DNA sequence: TGCGCCAGCAAGTCGGAGGGGCATGGCTACACCTTC. Residues: CASKSEGHGYTF.

CDR3 in DNA: TGCAGCGTTGGACGGGAGGGGGGGGCCCAGTACTTC. Protein product: CSVGREGGAQYF. The chain carries TRBV29-1 and TRBJ2-5, with 8 positions matching TRBD2. CDR1 SQVTM and CDR2 ANQGSEA come from the germline V gene. The CDR3 length is 12 residues. V lost 4 bases, J lost 9 bases, and 7 bases stayed unmatched.

The gene calls are TRBV2 and TRBJ2-1; 9 positions agree with TRBD2. V was clipped by 4 bases and J by 0 bases; unmatched bases: 1. The CDR3 length is 15 residues. CDR1 and CDR2 (germline): SNHLY, FYNNEI. CDR3: CASSVAGDSYNEQFF. The CDR3 DNA is TGTGCCAGCAGTGTAGCGGGAGACTCCTACAATGAGCAGTTCTTC.

This rearrangement joins TRBV10-3 to TRBJ1-4; unclear D gene. The germline CDR1 and CDR2 sequences are ENHRY and SYGVKD. Trimming pared 8 bases from V and 8 bases from J, leaving 15 bases between. The CDR3 is made up of 13 amino acids. The CDR3 DNA follows: TGTGCCATCCGGGAGGTAGAGGAAGAAAAACTGTTTTTT. Translated: CAIREVEEEKLFF.

This rearrangement joins TRBV19 to TRBJ2-2; 7 bases map to TRBD1. Germline V lookup: CDR1 LNHDA, CDR2 SQIVND (reference sequence). The CDR3 totals 14 residues. The junction had 5 bases not matched to a gene; V was cut back by 7 bases and J by 3 bases. The CDR3 protein is CASTRGHDTGELFF. The CDR3 DNA reads as TGTGCCAGTACAAGGGGGCACGACACCGGGGAGCTGTTTTTT.

This clone was observed a handful of times. The chain combines TRBV15 with TRBJ2-1; maybe TRBD2 (6 bases). This CDR3 has 15 amino acids. Germline-derived CDR1 and CDR2 are LNHNV and YYDKDF (reference sequence). The V and J ends lost 4 bases and 9 bases respectively, with 19 bases between them. This chain's CDR3 is CATSTSRSGRSEQFF. The CDR3 coding sequence is TGTGCCACCAGCACGAGCCGATCGGGGAGGAGTGAGCAGTTCTTC.

The chain links TRBV5-1 to TRBJ2-5; 14 bases map to TRBD2. This CDR3 is built from 16 residues. CDR1 SGHRS and CDR2 YFSETQ come from the germline V gene. V trimming: 4 bases; J trimming: 5 bases; junction bases outside the gene matches: 7. CDR3 protein: CASSQGLAGAYETQYF. The CDR3 region has the DNA TGCGCCAGCAGCCAGGGACTAGCGGGAGCTTATGAGACCCAGTACTTC.

The chain recombines TRBV27 with TRBJ2-2, with 10 nucleotides matching TRBD2. With V trimmed by 5 bases and J by 4 bases, 13 bases remained unmatched. Germline CDR1 is MNHEY and CDR2 is SMNVEV (reference sequence). CDR3 length: 18 residues. Here the CDR3 DNA reads TGTGCCAGCAGTCCACCCCCGTTAACTAGCGGGATCACCGGGGAGCTGTTTTTT. It yields the protein CASSPPPLTSGITGELFF.

This clone was observed once. This chain links TRBV28 with TRBJ2-5, with 8 positions matching TRBD2. The last part of the DNA fits TRBJ2-7 better; the J call may be wrong. There are 14 residues in the CDR3. The germline gives CDR1 MDHEN, CDR2 SYDVKM. CDR3 in DNA: TGTGCCAGCAGTCCGGGGGGGCAATTTTACGAGCAGTACTTC. It yields the protein CASSPGGQFYEQYF.

The chain links TRBV5-3 to TRBJ2-1; maybe TRBD2 (6 bases). TRBV5-3 is treated as an ORF (open reading frame) with a function not yet certain. The length of the CDR3 is 16 residues. V lost 0 bases and J 0 bases, leaving 10 bases between the germline ends. CDR3 coding DNA: TGTGCCAGAAGCTTGGCTGGCGGGGTCTCCTACAATGAGCAGTTCTTC. This sequence encodes CARSLAGGVSYNEQFF.

The rearrangement joins TRBV7-2 to TRBJ2-3, with 7 bases aligning to TRBD2. Trimming took 5 bases from V and 4 from J; bases not matched to a gene: 15. The germline V gene encodes CDR1 SGHTA and CDR2 FQGNSA. This CDR3 contains 17 residues. The CDR3, as DNA: TGTGCCAGCAGCCCGACGCCGGCGGGAGTAGGGGCAGATACGCAGTATTTT. Its translation: CASSPTPAGVGADTQYF.

V gene TRBV18 combines with J gene TRBJ1-5, with D unresolved. Trimming stripped 2 bases from V and 3 bases from J, with 8 bases between. Germline CDR1 reads KGHSH; CDR2 reads LQKENI. This CDR3 region has 14 residues. The CDR3 sequence is CASSPVAFNQPQHF. Written as DNA, the CDR3 is TGTGCCAGCTCACCAGTGGCCTTCAATCAGCCCCAGCATTTT. Full variable domain (rest looked up from reference TRBV18 and TRBJ1-5): NAGVMQNPRHLVRRRGQEARLRCSPMKGHSHVYWYRQLPEEGLKFMVYLQKENIIDESGMPKERFSAEFPKEGPSILRIQQVVRGDSAAYFCASSPVAFNQPQHFGDGTRLSIL.

In its sample, this clone was seen once. The V call is TRBV9, the J call TRBJ2-7; D is unresolved. With 10 bases removed from V and 4 bases from J, the gap between germline ends came to 24 bases. Germline V gene data show CDR1 as SGDLS and CDR2 as YYNGEE. The CDR3 has 15 residues. This CDR3 is CALLLEILPKYEQYF. CDR3 nucleotide sequence: TGTGCCCTCCTATTGGAGATTCTCCCGAAATACGAGCAGTACTTC.

This chain uses TRBV2 with TRBJ2-4, with D possibly being TRBD1 (6 bases). CDR3 length: 15 amino acids. Trimming pared 2 bases from V and 0 bases from J, leaving 8 bases between. The germline gives CDR1 SNHLY, CDR2 FYNNEI. CDR3 sequence reads: CASSEQGGAKNIQYF. The DNA of the CDR3 is TGTGCCAGCAGTGAACAAGGGGGAGCCAAAAACATTCAGTACTTC. Supplemented by reference TRBV2 and TRBJ2-4, the full variable domain reads EPEVTQTPSHQVTQMGQEVILRCVPISNHLYFYWYRQILGQKVEFLVSFYNNEISEKSEIFDDQFSVERPDGSNFTLKIRSTKLEDSAMYFCASSEQGGAKNIQYFGAGTRLSVL.

V is TRBV6-1 and J is TRBJ2-2; D may be TRBD2 (5 bases). V was pared by 5 bases and J by 1 base, with 8 bases between. Germline V lookup: CDR1 MNHNS, CDR2 SASEGT. The CDR3 loop spans 14 amino acids. The CDR3 here is CASSSDLNTGELFF. CDR3 nucleotides: TGTGCCAGCAGTTCGGACTTGAACACCGGGGAGCTGTTTTTT.

CDR3 DNA sequence: TGTGCCTGGAGCCTTAGCGGGGCTCAAGAACGCCGTACGCAGTATTTT. As protein: CAWSLSGAQERRTQYF. The chain carries TRBV30 and TRBJ2-3, with 8 bases that match TRBD2. CDR1 and CDR2 from the germline V gene are GTSNPN and SVGIG (reference sequence). The CDR3 loop spans 16 amino acids. V shed 3 bases and J 8 bases; nucleotides not matched to a gene: 16.

This chain joins TRBV2 and TRBJ2-5; the D gene is possibly TRBD1 (5 bases). Trimming pared 4 bases from V and 2 bases from J, leaving 8 bases between. CDR1 is SNHLY, CDR2 FYNNEI, per germline. The CDR3 is 13 residues long. The CDR3 DNA sequence: TGTGCCAGCAGTGTTCAGGGTCAAGAGACCCAGTACTTC. The encoded protein is CASSVQGQETQYF.

This clone was seen only once. V is TRBV10-3 and J is TRBJ2-5, with D maybe TRBD1 (9 bases). Germline V gene lookup returns CDR1 ENHRY and CDR2 SYGVKD. This CDR3 is built from 13 residues. V lost 10 bases and J lost 5, with 17 bases in between. The CDR3 sequence is CASGRTGDETQYF. The CDR3 nucleotides read TGTGCCAGCGGGAGGACAGGGGATGAGACCCAGTACTTC.

This chain links TRBV6-1 with TRBJ2-1; no definite D call. This CDR3 contains 14 residues. V was shortened by 6 bases and J by 0 bases, with 9 bases between the two germline ends. CDR1 is MNHNS, CDR2 SASEGT, per germline. The CDR3 sequence is CASRDGRSYNEQFF. The DNA for the CDR3 is TGTGCCAGCAGGGACGGCCGCTCCTACAATGAGCAGTTCTTC.

This clone was recorded a few times. The chain links TRBV2 to TRBJ2-1; D unresolved. Germline CDR1 is SNHLY and CDR2 is FYNNEI. CDR3 length: 14 amino acids. Between the trimmed V and J ends, which lost 7 bases and 5 bases, there was a span of 15 bases. CDR3: CASIVGPGHNEQFF. The CDR3 DNA sequence: TGTGCCAGCATAGTAGGGCCCGGGCACAATGAGCAGTTCTTC. Full variable domain (remainder filled in from reference TRBV2 and TRBJ2-1): EPEVTQTPSHQVTQMGQEVILRCVPISNHLYFYWYRQILGQKVEFLVSFYNNEISEKSEIFDDQFSVERPDGSNFTLKIRSTKLEDSAMYFCASIVGPGHNEQFFGPGTRLTVL.

The chain has TRBV5-4 and TRBJ2-3, with TRBD2 matching over 8 bases. In germline, CDR1 is SGHNT, CDR2 YYREEE (reference sequence). The J segment lost 2 bases and the V segment lost 3 bases, leaving 8 bases of the junction unmatched. The CDR3 spans 16 residues. The CDR3 is CASSSKLAEATDTQYF. CDR3 in DNA: TGTGCCAGCAGCTCCAAACTAGCGGAAGCCACAGATACGCAGTATTTT.

As to this clone: Other DNA sequences in this sample translate to the same CDR3. V gene TRBV9 combines with J gene TRBJ2-7, with D maybe TRBD2 (5 bases). This CDR3 comprises 14 residues. CDR1 and CDR2 from the germline V gene are SGDLS and YYNGEE. Trimming removed 0 bases from V and 6 bases from J, with 13 bases in between. CDR3 residues: CASSVAGDVGEQYF. The CDR3 bases are TGTGCCAGCAGCGTAGCCGGGGATGTGGGCGAGCAGTACTTC.

The chain carries TRBV4-1 and TRBJ1-4; a weak D match, TRBD1 (5 bases). V was shortened by 3 bases and J by 7 bases, with 12 bases between the two germline ends. CDR1 MGHRA and CDR2 YSYEKL come from the germline V gene. The CDR3 has 14 amino acids. In DNA form, the CDR3 reads TGCGCCAGCAGCCAGCTTCAAGGGGTTGAAAAACTGTTTTTT. Translating gives CASSQLQGVEKLFF.

This rearrangement joins TRBV2 to TRBJ2-7, with 10 bases matching TRBD1. This CDR3 has 18 amino acids. J was trimmed by 4 bases and V by 3 bases; bases with no gene match: 15. The germline CDR1 and CDR2 sequences are SNHLY and FYNNEI. CDR3 amino acids: CASSEPLPGTGVSYEQYF. In DNA form, the CDR3 reads TGTGCCAGCAGTGAGCCCCTTCCCGGGACAGGGGTCAGTTACGAGCAGTACTTC.

This clone showed up just once. This rearrangement joins TRBV2 to TRBJ2-3; TRBD2 aligns across 8 bases. V lost 4 bases to trimming and J lost 0 bases; unmatched junction nucleotides: 3. Germline CDR1 and CDR2: SNHLY and FYNNEI. The CDR3 runs to 15 residues. CDR3 sequence (DNA): TGTGCCAGCAGTGTTGGCGGGAGGAGCACAGATACGCAGTATTTT. Translation: CASSVGGRSTDTQYF.

The rearrangement uses TRBV2 and TRBJ1-6; maybe TRBD1 (6 bases). Per germline, CDR1 SNHLY and CDR2 FYNNEI. This CDR3 has 14 amino acids. Deletions cut 6 bases from V and 4 bases from J, with 10 bases between. DNA of the CDR3: TGTGCCAGCAGCCCGGACAGATATAATTCACCCCTCCACTTT. Its protein is CASSPDRYNSPLHF. Together with reference TRBV2 and TRBJ1-6, the CDR3 gives the full variable domain: EPEVTQTPSHQVTQMGQEVILRCVPISNHLYFYWYRQILGQKVEFLVSFYNNEISEKSEIFDDQFSVERPDGSNFTLKIRSTKLEDSAMYFCASSPDRYNSPLHFGNGTRLTVT.

V usage is TRBV4-1 and J usage is TRBJ1-2; 9 bases agree with TRBD1. CDR3 length equals 18 residues. With V trimmed by 2 bases and J by 7 bases, 17 bases remained unmatched. Germline loops: CDR1 MGHRA, CDR2 YSYEKL. The CDR3 DNA reads as TGCGCCAGCAGCCAAAAAAGATTGTGGGACAGGGAGTTTCGTGGCTACACCTTC. Translated: CASSQKRLWDREFRGYTF.

The chain has TRBV28 and TRBJ1-1; D possibly corresponds to TRBD1 (6 bases). Trimming took 7 bases from V and 8 from J, leaving 11 bases between them. CDR1 and CDR2 (germline): MDHEN, SYDVKM. The CDR3 contains 11 residues. CDR3 region: CASTVGQEAFF. The CDR3 coding sequence is TGTGCCAGCACCGTAGGACAGGAAGCTTTCTTT.